This passage covers 27 T cell receptor beta chains from one sample sequenced in a study of beta chain features in type 1 diabetes. The entirety of the isolated RNA underwent reverse transcription, so expressed TCRB transcripts were sequenced. TCRdb's copy holds only in-frame clones and misses some; the assay was immunoSEQ multiplex PCR. The repertoire holds about 250,000 clones, with around an eighth as singletons. The specimen was naive CD4+ T cells from blood. All receptors come from a woman aged 40 to 50 in good health.

This chain links TRBV5-4 with TRBJ2-1; TRBD1 is a possible D gene (8 bases). The CDR3 is 16 residues long. CDR1 and CDR2 from the germline V gene are SGHNT and YYREEE (reference sequence). Between the trimmed V and J ends, which lost 4 bases and 3 bases, there was a span of 17 bases. CDR3 sequence reads: CASSGGDRPIYNEQFF. The CDR3 coding sequence is TGTGCCAGCAGCGGGGGGGACAGGCCAATCTACAATGAGCAGTTCTTC.

The table lists this clone with a few counts. V and J are TRBV19 and TRBJ2-7; 7 bases agree with TRBD1. J gave up 3 bases and V 9 bases, and 11 bases lay outside the gene matches. The CDR3 is 14 residues long. Germline assignment: CDR1 LNHDA and CDR2 SQIVND (reference sequence). The CDR3 spells CASSSTGQFYEQYF. CDR3 in DNA: TGTGCCAGCTCCTCGACAGGGCAATTCTACGAGCAGTACTTC.

The table lists this clone with a few counts. V and J are TRBV6-6 and TRBJ2-1; D remains ambiguous. CDR1 is MNHNY, CDR2 SVGAGI, per germline (reference sequence). V was pared by 5 bases and J by 7 bases, with 6 bases between. The CDR3 runs to 11 residues. The CDR3 here is CASSERNEQFF. CDR3 bases: TGTGCCAGCAGTGAACGGAATGAGCAGTTCTTC.

The chain couples TRBV14 to TRBJ2-6, with TRBD1 matching over 10 bases. The ends lost 5 bases at V and 2 bases at J; junction bases unmatched: 12. CDR3 length: 19 amino acids. CDR1 and CDR2 (germline): SGHDN, FVKESK. DNA of the CDR3: TGTGCCAGCAGCTTACCCCTGGGACAGGGGAGGACTGGGGCCAACGTCCTGACTTTC. Its protein product is CASSLPLGQGRTGANVLTF.

The chain has TRBV19 and TRBJ1-5; 10 nucleotides align to TRBD1. V shed 10 bases, J shed 4 bases, and the junction held 7 bases outside the gene matches. The CDR3 runs to 14 residues. CDR1 and CDR2 from the germline V gene are LNHDA and SQIVND (reference sequence). CDR3 amino acids: CATNRDRGNQPQHF. The CDR3 nucleotides read TGTGCCACCAACCGGGACAGGGGTAATCAGCCCCAGCATTTT.

The rearrangement links TRBV18 to TRBJ2-7; D gene unclear. Trimming took off 3 bases at V and 0 bases at J, with 6 bases between the two ends. The CDR3 totals 13 residues. Looked up from germline, CDR1 is KGHSH and CDR2 is LQKENI. CDR3 sequence: CASSPRSSYEQYF. CDR3 DNA: TGTGCCAGCTCACCGAGGAGCTCCTACGAGCAGTACTTC.

The chain recombines TRBV6-6 with TRBJ2-7; TRBD1 aligns across 7 bases. This CDR3 is built from 13 residues. CDR1 MNHNY and CDR2 SVGAGI come from the germline V gene (reference sequence). The V and J ends lost 6 bases and 3 bases, in that order; junction bases with no gene match: 5. Written as DNA, the CDR3 is TGTGCCAGCAGGGTGGGACAGCTCTACGAGCAGTACTTC. Translation gives CASRVGQLYEQYF.

This clone was picked up a small number of times. In the same sample, other DNA sequences code for this CDR3. V and J are TRBV5-1 and TRBJ2-7; 7 nucleotides align to TRBD1. Germline loops: CDR1 SGHRS, CDR2 YFSETQ. Germline trimming cut 0 bases from V and 3 bases from J; bases unmatched to any gene: 3. The CDR3 spans 14 residues. The CDR3 nucleotides read TGCGCCAGCAGCTTGGCCCCAGGGGGCTACGAGCAGTACTTC. Its protein is CASSLAPGGYEQYF.

This clone has more than one count but fewer than ten. The chain carries TRBV29-1 and TRBJ2-4, with 7 bases aligning to TRBD1. This CDR3 contains 16 residues. The germline V gene has CDR1 SQVTM and CDR2 ANQGSEA. V shed 6 bases, J shed 0 bases, and the junction held 11 bases outside the gene matches. CDR3 region: CSVDRASPPAKNIQYF. CDR3 nucleotides: TGCAGCGTAGACAGGGCCTCCCCTCCAGCCAAAAACATTCAGTACTTC. Based on the CDR3 plus reference TRBV29-1 and TRBJ2-4, the full variable domain is SAVISQKPSRDICQRGTSLTIQCQVDSQVTMMFWYRQQPGQSLTLIATANQGSEATYESGFVIDKFPISRPNLTFSTLTVSNMSPEDSSIYLCSVDRASPPAKNIQYFGAGTRLSVL.

The gene calls are TRBV6-4 and TRBJ1-6; 9 positions match TRBD1. The CDR3 runs 13 residues. V lost 8 bases, J lost 10 bases, and 6 bases stayed unmatched. The germline V gene encodes CDR1 MRHNA and CDR2 SNTAGT. The CDR3 here is CASSRTGESPLHF. The DNA for the CDR3 is TGTGCCAGCTCAAGGACAGGGGAATCACCCCTCCACTTT.

The V and J genes are TRBV11-2 and TRBJ1-1; 9 bases map to TRBD1. The V gene end was trimmed by 5 bases and the J gene end by 7 bases; junction bases not matched to a gene: 8. CDR1 and CDR2 from the germline V gene are SGHAT and FQNNGV. This CDR3 is 14 amino acids long. CDR3 nucleotides: TGTGCCAGCAGCCCCACCACAGGGGGCCTTGAAGCTTTCTTT. It codes for CASSPTTGGLEAFF.

J is TRBJ2-3 and V is TRBV19; the D gene is possibly TRBD2 (5 bases). The germline V and J ends were trimmed by 8 bases and 0 bases, with 12 bases remaining between them. The CDR3 sequence is 14 residues long. Per germline, CDR1 LNHDA and CDR2 SQIVND (reference sequence). This CDR3 is CASSRTGSTDTQYF. In nucleotides, the CDR3 is TGTGCCAGTTCAAGGACGGGGAGCACAGATACGCAGTATTTT.

This clone was detected a few times. The chain employs TRBV11-2 and TRBJ2-7, with 9 bases that match TRBD1. V shed 0 bases, J shed 6 bases, and the junction held 18 bases outside the gene matches. In germline, CDR1 is SGHAT, CDR2 FQNNGV. The CDR3 is 19 amino acids. CDR3 residues: CASSLEVALGGQGEREQYF. Here the CDR3 DNA reads TGTGCCAGCAGCTTAGAAGTAGCATTGGGGGGACAGGGCGAACGCGAGCAGTACTTC.

This rearrangement joins TRBV9 to TRBJ1-1; the match to TRBD1 covers 7 bases. Germline CDR1 reads SGDLS; CDR2 reads YYNGEE. The CDR3 totals 15 residues. J gave up 0 bases and V 3 bases, and 5 bases lay outside the gene matches. CDR3 DNA: TGTGCCAGCAGCGCTAGACAGGGTATGAACACTGAAGCTTTCTTT. This gives the protein CASSARQGMNTEAFF.

Only a few counts were recorded for this clone. The chain is built from TRBV5-8 and TRBJ1-1; D not resolved. The CDR3 runs to 14 residues. Looked up from germline, CDR1 is SGHTS and CDR2 is YDEGEE. V was trimmed by 1 base and J by 1 base, leaving 8 bases between them. CDR3 in DNA: TGTGCCAGCAGCTTGTCGCCCGGGAACACTGAAGCTTTCTTT. Translated, it gives CASSLSPGNTEAFF.

This sequence joins TRBV11-2 and TRBJ2-2; 7 nucleotides agree with TRBD2. Germline V gene sequence: CDR1 SGHAT, CDR2 FQNNGV. The CDR3 covers 16 residues. After removal of 5 bases from V and 4 bases from J, the junction contained 10 bases not matched to a gene. CDR3 sequence reads: CASSIRLAGSTGELFF. In DNA, the CDR3 is TGTGCCAGCAGCATTCGACTAGCTGGTTCCACCGGGGAGCTGTTTTTT.

The J gene is TRBJ2-3, the V gene TRBV10-2, with 7 bases aligning to TRBD1. The germline gives CDR1 WSHSY, CDR2 SAAADI. This CDR3 has 17 amino acids. V shed 4 bases, J shed 0 bases, and the junction held 10 bases outside the gene matches. The CDR3 sequence: CASSGMTGKSSTDTQYF. In nucleotides, the CDR3 is TGCGCCAGCAGTGGAATGACAGGGAAGAGTAGCACAGATACGCAGTATTTT.

This clone was seen a few times. The J gene is TRBJ2-7, the V gene TRBV7-9, with D perhaps matching TRBD1 (6 bases). The CDR3 has 14 residues. Germline V gene sequence: CDR1 SEHNR, CDR2 FQNEAQ (reference sequence). V lost 7 bases and J 6 bases, leaving 19 bases between the germline ends. CDR3 sequence (DNA): TGTGCCAGCAAGAAGGCATGGGGGCAAGGCGAGCAGTACTTC. Translating it yields CASKKAWGQGEQYF.

V usage is TRBV7-2 and J usage is TRBJ1-2; the D gene is possibly TRBD1 (5 bases). Trimming removed 1 base at V and 8 bases at J, with 11 bases between. The CDR3 totals 13 residues. Looked up from germline, CDR1 is SGHTA and CDR2 is FQGNSA. CDR3 nucleotides: TGTGCCAGCAGCTTAGGGGAGGGGAAGGGCTACACCTTC. This encodes CASSLGEGKGYTF. The full variable domain, completed using reference TRBV7-2 and TRBJ1-2, is GAGVSQSPSNKVTEKGKDVELRCDPISGHTALYWYRQSLGQGLEFLIYFQGNSAPDKSGLPSDRFSAERTGGSVSTLTIQRTQQEDSAVYLCASSLGEGKGYTFGSGTRLTVV.

On this clone: One end of the junction does not line up with germline, which may come from a read error. The chain is built from TRBV7-7 and TRBJ2-3, with D maybe TRBD2 (5 bases). CDR1 and CDR2 from the germline V gene are SSHAT and FNYEAQ (reference sequence). The CDR3 loop spans 15 amino acids. The CDR3: CASSEGRLSTDTQYF. Here the CDR3 DNA reads TGTGCTAGCAGCGAGGGCCGGCTTAGCACAGATACGCAGTATTTT.

The CDR3 reads CASSRVGLQETQYF. CDR3 sequence (DNA): TGTGCCAGTAGTAGGGTCGGACTCCAAGAGACCCAGTACTTC. The chain recombines TRBV19 with TRBJ2-5, with a possible D match to TRBD2 (5 bases). V lost 4 bases, J lost 1 base, and 10 bases lay in between. CDR3 length: 14 amino acids. Germline assignment: CDR1 LNHDA and CDR2 SQIVND (reference sequence).

This clone was detected only a few times. This chain links TRBV2 with TRBJ1-6; D is unresolved. This CDR3 spans 16 amino acids. Germline V gives CDR1 SNHLY, CDR2 FYNNEI. V was shortened by 5 bases and J by 0 bases, with 11 bases between the two germline ends. This chain's CDR3 is CASSPPLSSYNSPLHF. The CDR3 DNA sequence: TGTGCCAGCAGTCCCCCGTTGAGCTCCTATAATTCACCCCTCCACTTT.

This clone was picked up a small number of times. The chain has TRBV7-9 and TRBJ1-1; maybe TRBD1 (5 bases). In germline, CDR1 is SEHNR, CDR2 FQNEAQ (reference sequence). The CDR3 is made up of 15 amino acids. V was pared by 3 bases and J by 1 base, with 12 bases between. CDR3 amino acids: CASSFWSGANTEAFF. CDR3 nucleotides: TGTGCCAGCAGCTTTTGGTCTGGGGCGAACACTGAAGCTTTCTTT.

V is TRBV6-1 and J is TRBJ1-2, with 11 bases fitting TRBD1. V lost 0 bases and J lost 7; bases outside the gene matches: 7. Germline-derived CDR1 and CDR2 are MNHNS and SASEGT. This CDR3 region has 16 residues. The CDR3 DNA reads TGTGCCAGCAGTGAAGCGCCAGTGGGGACAGGGGGTGGCTACACCTTC. It specifies CASSEAPVGTGGGYTF.

This clone was observed a few times. The V call is TRBV7-2, the J call TRBJ2-5; tentatively, D is TRBD2 (6 bases). V was pared by 3 bases and J by 4 bases, with 12 bases between. Germline V gene lookup returns CDR1 SGHTA and CDR2 FQGNSA. This CDR3 spans 14 amino acids. The CDR3, as DNA: TGTGCCAGCAGCTTCCGGGGAGGTTCAGAGACCCAGTACTTC. Its translation is CASSFRGGSETQYF.

This clone turned up a few times. The V and J genes are TRBV19 and TRBJ1-5; no clear D. Trimming stripped 5 bases from V and 0 bases from J, with 11 bases between. The CDR3 totals 15 residues. Germline lookup yields CDR1 LNHDA and CDR2 SQIVND (reference sequence). The CDR3 protein is CASSGPGLSNQPQHF. CDR3 DNA: TGTGCCAGTAGTGGCCCAGGCCTTAGCAATCAGCCCCAGCATTTT.

This clone was detected only a few times. V usage is TRBV7-9 and J usage is TRBJ2-3, with D maybe TRBD2 (5 bases). Trimming cost V 8 bases and J 6 bases, with 18 bases left between them. Germline assignment: CDR1 SEHNR and CDR2 FQNEAQ (reference sequence). This CDR3 region has 14 residues. CDR3 in amino acids: CASYPGVFTDTQYF. DNA of the CDR3: TGTGCCAGCTATCCCGGGGTTTTTACGGATACGCAGTATTTT.